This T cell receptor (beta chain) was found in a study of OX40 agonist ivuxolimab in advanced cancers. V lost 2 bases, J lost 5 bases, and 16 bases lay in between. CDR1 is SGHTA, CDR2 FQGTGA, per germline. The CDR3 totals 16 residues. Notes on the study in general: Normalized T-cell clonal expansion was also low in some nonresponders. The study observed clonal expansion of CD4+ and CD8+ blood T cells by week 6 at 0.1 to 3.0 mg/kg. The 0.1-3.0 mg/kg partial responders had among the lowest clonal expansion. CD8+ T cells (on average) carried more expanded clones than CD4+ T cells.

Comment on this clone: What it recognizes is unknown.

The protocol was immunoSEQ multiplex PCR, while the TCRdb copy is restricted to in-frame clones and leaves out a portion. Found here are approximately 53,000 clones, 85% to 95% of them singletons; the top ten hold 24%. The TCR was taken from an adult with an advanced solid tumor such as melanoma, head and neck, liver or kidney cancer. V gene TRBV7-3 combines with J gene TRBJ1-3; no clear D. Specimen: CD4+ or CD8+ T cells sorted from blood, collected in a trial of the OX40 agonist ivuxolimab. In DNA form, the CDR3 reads TGTGCCAGCAGCTTACGGCCAAGCAACGGACGAAACACCATATATTTT. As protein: CASSLRPSNGRNTIYF.